These 17 T cell receptor beta chains were all obtained from the same sample, sequenced in a study of molecular identifiers for immune sequencing clone quantification. MiXCR, run by TCRdb on the PCR reads, gives a single entry per CDR3 protein. Of around 480,000 distinct CDR3 sequences listed, 25% were seen once; the top ten hold 0.7% to 0.9%. Source material: naive CD8+ T cells from blood, with Jurkat cell RNA spiked in. This sample's subset: FACS-sorted CD8+CD4-CCR7+CD45RA+ naive T cells. The receptor set was obtained from a human donor in good health. Some libraries in this study had Jurkat cell RNA spiked in.

This chain joins TRBV19 and TRBJ1-5; D call uncertain. V was pared by 5 bases and J by 0 bases, with 11 bases between. This CDR3 spans 15 amino acids. Germline V lookup: CDR1 LNHDA, CDR2 SQIVND (reference sequence). CDR3 in amino acids: CASSVSFHSNQPQHF. CDR3 sequence (DNA): TGTGCCAGTAGTGTGTCCTTCCATAGCAATCAGCCCCAGCATTTT.

The chain employs TRBV7-2 and TRBJ1-2; D gene unclear. Germline assignment: CDR1 SGHTA and CDR2 FQGNSA. The CDR3 has 14 amino acids. Trimming removed 5 bases at V and 2 bases at J, with 12 bases between. This CDR3 reads CASSPDHINYGYTF. DNA for the CDR3: TGTGCCAGCAGCCCAGATCACATCAACTATGGCTACACCTTC.

The chain combines TRBV20-1 with TRBJ2-2; TRBD2 might be the D (5 bases). Trimming took 3 bases from V and 6 from J, leaving 14 bases between them. CDR1 is DFQATT, CDR2 SNEGSKA, per germline (reference sequence). CDR3 size: 14 residues. In DNA, the CDR3 is TGCAGTGCTAGTCCGGGGATGGGAGCCGGGGAGCTGTTTTTT. Translating gives CSASPGMGAGELFF.

At least ten counts were recorded for this clonotype. The gene calls are TRBV28 and TRBJ2-1; weak D call: TRBD1 (5 bases). V lost 2 bases and J lost 7, with 9 bases in between. Germline V gene lookup returns CDR1 MDHEN and CDR2 SYDVKM. The CDR3 runs to 13 residues. The CDR3: CASSLSQGNEQFF. CDR3 DNA sequence: TGTGCCAGCAGTTTAAGTCAGGGTAATGAGCAGTTCTTC.

This clonotype was counted at least ten times. This chain connects TRBV4-3 to TRBJ2-6; D remains ambiguous. V lost 1 base, J lost 0 bases, and 10 bases lay in between. CDR1 LGHNA and CDR2 YSLEER come from the germline V gene. CDR3 length equals 17 residues. The CDR3 spells CASSQAVRGSGANVLTF. For the CDR3, the DNA is TGCGCCAGCAGCCAAGCAGTCCGAGGCTCTGGGGCCAACGTCCTGACTTTC.

This clonotype was found many times. The chain joins TRBV29-1 to TRBJ1-1; D is possibly TRBD1 (5 bases). With 3 bases removed from V and 1 base from J, the gap between germline ends came to 6 bases. The germline CDR1 and CDR2 sequences are SQVTM and ANQGSEA. CDR3 size: 12 residues. The CDR3 DNA reads as TGCAGCGTTGAGACAGAGAACACTGAAGCTTTCTTT. Translated, it gives CSVETENTEAFF.

This clonotype appeared a few times. The chain carries TRBV30 and TRBJ1-3; TRBD1 matches 7 bases. V lost 0 bases, J lost 0 bases, and 5 bases stayed unmatched. This CDR3 region has 16 residues. The germline CDR1 and CDR2 sequences are GTSNPN and SVGIG (reference sequence). The CDR3, as DNA: TGTGCCTGGAGTGTACTGGCAGGGGGCTCTGGAAACACCATATATTTT. Translation gives CAWSVLAGGSGNTIYF. Supplemented by reference TRBV30 and TRBJ1-3, the full variable domain reads SQTIHQWPATLVQPVGSPLSLECTVEGTSNPNLYWYRQAAGRGLQLLFYSVGIGQISSEVPQNLSASRPQDRQFILSSKKLLLSDSGFYLCAWSVLAGGSGNTIYFGEGSWLTVV.

This clonotype was found many times. The chain employs TRBV6-5 and TRBJ2-1, with 9 bases lining up with TRBD2. V dropped 4 bases and J dropped 8; count of bases not matched to a gene: 9. The CDR3 runs to 15 residues. The V gene's germline CDR1 is MNHEY and CDR2 SVGAGI. The CDR3 is CASSSGTSWVDEQFF. In nucleotides, the CDR3 is TGTGCCAGCAGTTCTGGGACTAGCTGGGTCGATGAGCAGTTCTTC.

In its sample, this clonotype was seen many times. The rearrangement links TRBV20-1 to TRBJ1-5; tentatively, D is TRBD1 (6 bases). Germline V gene lookup returns CDR1 DFQATT and CDR2 SNEGSKA (reference sequence). The V end was cut by 7 bases, the J end by 3 bases, with 16 bases between. CDR3 length: 14 amino acids. For the CDR3, the DNA is TGCAGTGTCGGGGGGCTGGGTCACAATCAGCCCCAGCATTTT. Encoded protein: CSVGGLGHNQPQHF.

This clonotype was recorded a few times. The gene calls are TRBV30 and TRBJ2-2, with D possibly being TRBD2 (5 bases). Germline values: CDR1 GTSNPN, CDR2 SVGIG (reference sequence). The CDR3 loop spans 14 amino acids. V was trimmed by 4 bases and J by 2 bases, leaving 11 bases between them. In DNA form, the CDR3 reads TGTGCCTGGAATCCGGGGTACAACACCGGGGAGCTGTTTTTT. Translated: CAWNPGYNTGELFF. Filled out from reference TRBV30 and TRBJ2-2, the complete variable domain reads SQTIHQWPATLVQPVGSPLSLECTVEGTSNPNLYWYRQAAGRGLQLLFYSVGIGQISSEVPQNLSASRPQDRQFILSSKKLLLSDSGFYLCAWNPGYNTGELFFGEGSRLTVL.

Regarding this clonotype: One junction end does not reproduce the germline sequence, and a read error may be involved. This sequence joins TRBV7-6 and TRBJ1-1; D might be TRBD1 (5 bases). The CDR3 has 12 amino acids. Germline V gene sequence: CDR1 SGHVS, CDR2 FNYEAQ. The CDR3 reads CAGSSDTRLAFF. CDR3 DNA sequence: TGTGCCGGCAGCTCGGACACCCGTCTCGCTTTCTTT.

The gene calls are TRBV4-3 and TRBJ2-7; 11 bases line up with TRBD1. CDR3 length equals 15 residues. Germline CDR1 and CDR2: LGHNA and YSLEER. With V trimmed by 4 bases and J by 3 bases, 5 bases remained unmatched. In DNA form, the CDR3 reads TGCGCCAGCAGCCGCACCGGGACAGGGGGCTACGAGCAGTACTTC. Its translation is CASSRTGTGGYEQYF.

This clonotype was recorded a few times. The chain couples TRBV20-1 to TRBJ2-7; D ambiguous. Germline CDR1 and CDR2: DFQATT and SNEGSKA (reference sequence). V lost 4 bases, J lost 1 base, and 8 bases lay in between. CDR3 size: 12 residues. The DNA of the CDR3 is TGCAGTGCTATGGCAGCTTCCTACGAGCAGTACTTC. Translated: CSAMAASYEQYF.

This clonotype showed up just a few times. This rearrangement joins TRBV9 to TRBJ2-5; D uncertain. V was trimmed by 0 bases and J by 0 bases, leaving 6 bases between them. CDR1 is SGDLS and CDR2 is YYNGEE in the germline V gene. CDR3 length: 14 residues. DNA of the CDR3: TGTGCCAGCAGCGTAGGCAGGAACCAAGAGACCCAGTACTTC. Translating it yields CASSVGRNQETQYF.

The rearrangement uses TRBV18 and TRBJ2-3, with D perhaps TRBD2 (6 bases). In germline, CDR1 is KGHSH, CDR2 LQKENI. V lost 5 bases and J lost 4, with 16 bases in between. The CDR3 consists of 15 residues. The CDR3 DNA reads as TGTGCCAGCTCAGCAGGACGGAGGGGCCCAGATACGCAGTATTTT. The encoded protein is CASSAGRRGPDTQYF.

Concerning this clonotype: A much more abundant neighbour one base away suggests this may be a read error. V is TRBV12-5 and J is TRBJ2-7; 10 bases map to TRBD1. CDR3 length equals 14 residues. Germline values: CDR1 LGHNT, CDR2 FRNRAP. Germline trimming cut 1 base from V and 4 bases from J; bases unmatched to any gene: 1. Written as DNA, the CDR3 is TGTGCTAGTGGTTTGGGGGACAGGGGATACGAGCAGTACTTC. It encodes CASGLGDRGYEQYF. Based on the CDR3 plus reference TRBV12-5 and TRBJ2-7, the full variable domain is DARVTQTPRHKVTEMGQEVTMRCQPILGHNTVFWYRQTMMQGLELLAYFRNRAPLDDSGMPKDRFSAEMPDATLATLKIQPSEPRDSAVYFCASGLGDRGYEQYFGPGTRLTVT.

This clonotype has more than one count but fewer than ten. The chain joins TRBV4-1 to TRBJ1-2, with TRBD1 as a possible D gene (5 bases). The CDR3 extends over 15 amino acids. In germline, CDR1 is MGHRA, CDR2 YSYEKL. V was clipped by 0 bases and J by 1 base, with 9 bases between them. The CDR3 DNA sequence: TGCGCCAGCAGCCAAGATGAGGGGAATAACTATGGCTACACCTTC. Its protein is CASSQDEGNNYGYTF.